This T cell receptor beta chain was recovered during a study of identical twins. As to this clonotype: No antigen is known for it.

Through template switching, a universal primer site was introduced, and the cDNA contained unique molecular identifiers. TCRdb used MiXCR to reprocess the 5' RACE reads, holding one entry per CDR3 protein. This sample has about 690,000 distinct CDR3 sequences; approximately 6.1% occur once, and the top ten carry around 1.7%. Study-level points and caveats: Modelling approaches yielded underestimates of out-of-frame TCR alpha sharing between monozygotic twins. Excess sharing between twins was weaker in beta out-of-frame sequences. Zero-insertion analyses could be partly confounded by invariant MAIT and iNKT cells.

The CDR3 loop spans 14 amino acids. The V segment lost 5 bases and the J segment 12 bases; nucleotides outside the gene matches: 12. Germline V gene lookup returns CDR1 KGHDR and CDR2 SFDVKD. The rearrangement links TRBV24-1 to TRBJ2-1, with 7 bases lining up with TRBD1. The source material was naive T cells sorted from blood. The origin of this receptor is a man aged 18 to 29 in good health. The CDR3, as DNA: TGTGCCACCAGTGTCACGGCGACAGGGACGGGGCAGTTCTTC. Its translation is CATSVTATGTGQFF.